This T cell receptor (beta chain) comes out of a study of T cell responses to AZD1222 COVID-19 vaccine. The table came from immunoSEQ multiplex PCR; TCRdb's copy has only in-frame clones and leaves some out. The repertoire holds about 67,000 clones, roughly 84% seen once, with 20% to 25% in the top ten. To note about this clone: What it recognizes is unknown.

The V end lost 5 bases, the J end lost 8 bases, and 13 bases lay between the germline ends. CDR3 length: 14 residues. From germline, CDR1 is SGHVS and CDR2 FNYEAQ. Study-wide results and caveats: The donor group comprised mostly white British people and more females; the analysis possibly underestimated clonal diversity.

The chain has TRBV7-6 and TRBJ1-6; a possible D gene is TRBD1 (5 bases). The sequencing used peripheral blood, collected on day 0 of AZD1222 vaccination. The receptor was derived from an adult in good health. This chain's CDR3 is CASSPGVGDSPLHF. Written as DNA, the CDR3 is TGTGCCAGCAGCCCGGGGGTAGGGGATTCACCCCTCCACTTT.